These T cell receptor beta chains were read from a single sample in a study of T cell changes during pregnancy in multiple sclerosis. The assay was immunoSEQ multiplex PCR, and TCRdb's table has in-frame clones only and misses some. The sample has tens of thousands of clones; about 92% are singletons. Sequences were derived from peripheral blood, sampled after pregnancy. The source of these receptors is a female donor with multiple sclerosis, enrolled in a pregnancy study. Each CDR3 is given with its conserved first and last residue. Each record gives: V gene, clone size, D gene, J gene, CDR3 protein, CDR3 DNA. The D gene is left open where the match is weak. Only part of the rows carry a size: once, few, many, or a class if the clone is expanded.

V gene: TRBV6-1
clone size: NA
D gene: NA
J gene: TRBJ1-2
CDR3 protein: CASSPTAYYGYTF
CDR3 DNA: TGTGCCAGCAGTCCGACAGCCTACTATGGCTACACCTTC

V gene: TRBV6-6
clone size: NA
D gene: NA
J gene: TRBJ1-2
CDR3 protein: CASSLQGISYGYTF
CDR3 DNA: TGTGCCAGCAGCCTCCAGGGCATAAGCTATGGCTACACCTTC

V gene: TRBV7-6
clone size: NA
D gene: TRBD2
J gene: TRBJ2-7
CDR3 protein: CASSVDIEGLYEQYF
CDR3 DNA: TGTGCCAGCAGCGTAGACATTGAGGGACTATACGAGCAGTACTTC

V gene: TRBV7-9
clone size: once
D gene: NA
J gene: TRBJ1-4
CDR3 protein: CASSFQQDINEKLFF
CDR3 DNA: TGTGCCAGCAGCTTTCAACAGGATATTAATGAAAAACTGTTTTTT

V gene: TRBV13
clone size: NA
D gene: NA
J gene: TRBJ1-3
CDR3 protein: CASSWIGGNRNTIYF
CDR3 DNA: TGTGCCAGCAGCTGGATTGGGGGGAACCGAAACACCATATATTTT

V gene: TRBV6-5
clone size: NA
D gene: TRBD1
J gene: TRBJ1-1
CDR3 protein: CASRKGAVSGLEAFF
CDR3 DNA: TGTGCCAGCAGGAAGGGGGCAGTATCAGGCCTTGAAGCTTTCTTT

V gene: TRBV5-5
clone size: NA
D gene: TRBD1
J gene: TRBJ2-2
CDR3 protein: CASSVPRGQSGELFF
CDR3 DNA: TGTGCCAGCAGCGTCCCCAGGGGGCAGTCCGGGGAGCTGTTTTTT

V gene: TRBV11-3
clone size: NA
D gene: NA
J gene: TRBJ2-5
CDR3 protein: CASSPRGPGETQYF
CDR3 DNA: TGTGCCAGCAGCCCGCGGGGGCCCGGGGAGACCCAGTACTTC

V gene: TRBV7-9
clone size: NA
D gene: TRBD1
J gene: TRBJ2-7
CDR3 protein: CASSLRDRPYEQYF
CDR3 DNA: TGTGCCAGCAGCTTAAGGGACAGGCCCTACGAGCAGTACTTC

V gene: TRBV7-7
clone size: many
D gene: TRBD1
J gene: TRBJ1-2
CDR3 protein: CASSPWAGGFDGYTF
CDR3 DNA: TGTGCTAGCAGCCCCTGGGCAGGGGGCTTTGATGGCTACACCTTC

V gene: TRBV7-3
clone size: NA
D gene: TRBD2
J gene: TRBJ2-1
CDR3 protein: CASSLRTSGNNEQFF
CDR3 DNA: TGTGCCAGCAGCTTAAGGACTAGCGGTAACAATGAGCAGTTCTTC

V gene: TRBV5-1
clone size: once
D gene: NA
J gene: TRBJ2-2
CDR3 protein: CASSLVRGFGTGELFF
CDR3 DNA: TGCGCCAGCAGCTTGGTTCGGGGGTTCGGCACCGGGGAGCTGTTTTTT

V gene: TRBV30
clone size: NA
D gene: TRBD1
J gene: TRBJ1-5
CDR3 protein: CAWSLGQGSNQPQHF
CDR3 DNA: TGTGCCTGGAGCCTCGGACAGGGGAGCAATCAGCCCCAGCATTTT

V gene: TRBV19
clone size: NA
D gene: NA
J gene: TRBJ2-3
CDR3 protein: CASSSLIATDTQYF
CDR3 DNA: TGTGCCAGTAGTTCCCTAATAGCCACAGATACGCAGTATTTT

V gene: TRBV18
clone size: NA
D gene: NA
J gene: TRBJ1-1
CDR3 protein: CASSDFLENTEAFF
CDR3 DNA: TGTGCCAGCAGCGACTTCCTGGAGAACACTGAAGCTTTCTTT

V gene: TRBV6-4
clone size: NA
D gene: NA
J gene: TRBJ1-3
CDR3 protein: CASSVPGHQKKNTIYF
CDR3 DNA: TGTGCCAGCAGTGTACCGGGACACCAAAAGAAAAACACCATATATTTT

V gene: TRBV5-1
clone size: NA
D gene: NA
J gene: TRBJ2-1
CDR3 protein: CASSLGLSHSSYNEQFF
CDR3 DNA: TGCGCCAGCAGCTTGGGCCTTAGTCATAGCTCCTACAATGAGCAGTTCTTC

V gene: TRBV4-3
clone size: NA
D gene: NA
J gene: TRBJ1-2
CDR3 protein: CASSQEPGDYGYTF
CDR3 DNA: TGCGCCAGCAGCCAAGAACCGGGGGACTATGGCTACACCTTC

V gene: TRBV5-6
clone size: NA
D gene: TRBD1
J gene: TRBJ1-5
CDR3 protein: CASSTRDRLNQPQHF
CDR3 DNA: TGTGCCAGCAGCACCCGGGACAGACTCAATCAGCCCCAGCATTTT

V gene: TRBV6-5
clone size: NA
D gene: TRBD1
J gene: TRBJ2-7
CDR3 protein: CASTQGDEQYF
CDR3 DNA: TGTGCCAGCACCCAGGGGGACGAGCAGTACTTC

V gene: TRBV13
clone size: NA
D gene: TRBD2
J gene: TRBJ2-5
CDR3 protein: CASSLRESRWKETQYF
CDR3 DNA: TGTGCCAGCAGCCTGCGGGAGTCGCGGTGGAAAGAGACCCAGTACTTC

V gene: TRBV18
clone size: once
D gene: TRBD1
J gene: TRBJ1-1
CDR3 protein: CASSPDRVFFYTEAFF
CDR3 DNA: TGTGCCAGCTCACCGGACAGGGTGTTTTTTTACACTGAAGCTTTCTTT

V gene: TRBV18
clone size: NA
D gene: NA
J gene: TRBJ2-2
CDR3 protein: CASSLLPGNTNTGELFF
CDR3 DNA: TGTGCCAGCTCACTCCTCCCCGGGAACACGAACACCGGGGAGCTGTTTTTT

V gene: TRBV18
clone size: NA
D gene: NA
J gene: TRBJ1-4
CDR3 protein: CASSSVGEKLFF
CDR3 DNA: TGTGCCAGCTCAAGCGTTGGTGAAAAACTGTTTTTT

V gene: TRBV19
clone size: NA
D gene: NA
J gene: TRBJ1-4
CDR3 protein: CASRTGNEKLFF
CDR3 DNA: TGTGCCAGTAGAACCGGGAATGAAAAACTGTTTTTT

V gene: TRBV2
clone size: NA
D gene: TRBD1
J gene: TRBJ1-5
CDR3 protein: CASSDLRQGPQPQHF
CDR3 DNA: TGTGCCAGCAGCGATCTAAGACAGGGGCCCCAGCCCCAGCATTTT

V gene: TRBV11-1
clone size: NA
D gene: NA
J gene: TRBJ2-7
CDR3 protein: CASRNSRVHEQYF
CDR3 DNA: TGTGCCAGCAGGAACTCCAGGGTCCACGAGCAGTACTTC

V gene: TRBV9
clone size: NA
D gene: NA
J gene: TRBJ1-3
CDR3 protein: CASSPSGSGGSGNTIYF
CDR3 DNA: TGTGCCAGCAGCCCATCAGGATCGGGAGGATCTGGAAACACCATATATTTT

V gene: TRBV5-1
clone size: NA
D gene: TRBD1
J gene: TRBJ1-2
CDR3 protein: CASSSSRTGVNYGYTF
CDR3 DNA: TGCGCCAGCAGCTCGTCCCGGACAGGGGTTAACTATGGCTACACCTTC

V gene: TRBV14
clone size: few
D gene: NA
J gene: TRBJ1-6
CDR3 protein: CASSHTRGSPLHF
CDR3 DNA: TGTGCCAGCAGCCACACCAGGGGATCACCCCTCCACTTT

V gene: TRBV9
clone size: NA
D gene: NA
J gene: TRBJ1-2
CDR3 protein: CASSVLERGGLSYGYTF
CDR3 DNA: TGTGCCAGCAGCGTCCTAGAAAGAGGGGGTTTGAGCTATGGCTACACCTTC

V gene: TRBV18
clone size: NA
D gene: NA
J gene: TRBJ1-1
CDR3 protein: CASSPSSGLPEAFF
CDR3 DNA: TGTGCCAGCTCACCAAGTTCAGGTCTGCCTGAAGCTTTCTTT

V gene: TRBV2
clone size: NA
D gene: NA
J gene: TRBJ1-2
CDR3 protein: CASSDWGRKAGYTF
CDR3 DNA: TGTGCCAGCAGTGACTGGGGGCGGAAGGCAGGCTACACCTTC

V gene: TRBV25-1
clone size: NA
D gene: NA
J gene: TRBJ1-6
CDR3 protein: CASSELSSSYNSPLHF
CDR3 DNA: TGTGCCAGCAGTGAATTAAGTAGCTCCTATAATTCACCCCTCCACTTT

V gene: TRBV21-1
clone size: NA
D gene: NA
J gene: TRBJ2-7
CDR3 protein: CASSSPPGTGKRVYEQYF
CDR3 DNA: TGTGCCAGCAGCTCACCTCCCGGGACAGGGAAGAGGGTCTACGAGCAGTACTTC

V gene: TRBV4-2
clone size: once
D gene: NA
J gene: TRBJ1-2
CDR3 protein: CASSPQGTWDGYTF
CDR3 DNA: TGTGCCAGCAGCCCTCAGGGAACTTGGGATGGCTACACCTTC

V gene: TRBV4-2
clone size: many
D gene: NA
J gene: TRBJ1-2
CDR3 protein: CASSQVGVDYGYTF
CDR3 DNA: TGTGCCAGCAGCCAAGTTGGAGTAGACTATGGCTACACCTTC

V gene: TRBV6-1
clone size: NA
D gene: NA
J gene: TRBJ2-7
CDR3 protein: CASRDSAYEQYF
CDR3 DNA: TGTGCCAGCAGGGACAGTGCCTACGAGCAGTACTTC

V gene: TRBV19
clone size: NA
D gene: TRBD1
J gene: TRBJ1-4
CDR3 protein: CASRRDRVGEKLFF
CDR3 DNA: TGTGCCAGTAGGAGGGACAGGGTTGGGGAAAAACTGTTTTTT

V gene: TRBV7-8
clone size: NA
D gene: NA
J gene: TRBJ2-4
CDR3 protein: CASSFRESAKNIQYF
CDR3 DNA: TGTGCCAGCAGCTTCAGGGAAAGCGCCAAAAACATTCAGTACTTC

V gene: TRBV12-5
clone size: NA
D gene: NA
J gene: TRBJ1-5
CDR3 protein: CASGLILNQPQHF
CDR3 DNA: TGTGCTAGTGGTTTAATTCTCAATCAGCCCCAGCATTTT

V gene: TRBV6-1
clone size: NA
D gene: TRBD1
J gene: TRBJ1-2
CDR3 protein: CASRLTGGGYGYTF
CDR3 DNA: TGTGCCAGCAGACTTACAGGGGGCGGCTATGGCTACACCTTC

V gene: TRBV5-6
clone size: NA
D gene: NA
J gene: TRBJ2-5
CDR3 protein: CASSLVGQEPETQYF
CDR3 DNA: TGTGCCAGCAGCTTGGTGGGGCAGGAGCCTGAGACCCAGTACTTC

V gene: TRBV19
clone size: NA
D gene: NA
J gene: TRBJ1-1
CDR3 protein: CASFPGPGLGKNTEAFF
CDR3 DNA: TGTGCCAGTTTTCCCGGACCAGGGTTGGGAAAGAACACTGAAGCTTTCTTT

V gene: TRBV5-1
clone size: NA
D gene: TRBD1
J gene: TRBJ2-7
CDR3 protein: CASNGQGLAYEQYF
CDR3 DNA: TGCGCCAGCAATGGACAGGGGCTAGCCTACGAGCAGTACTTC

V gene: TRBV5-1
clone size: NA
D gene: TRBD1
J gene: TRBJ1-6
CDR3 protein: CASSPGGGTGVNSPLHF
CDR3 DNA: TGCGCCAGCAGCCCGGGCGGAGGGACAGGGGTAAATTCACCCCTCCACTTT

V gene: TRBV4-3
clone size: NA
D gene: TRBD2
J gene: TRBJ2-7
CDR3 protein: CASSQDTRGAYEQYF
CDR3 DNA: TGCGCCAGCAGCCAAGATACGCGGGGGGCGTACGAGCAGTACTTC

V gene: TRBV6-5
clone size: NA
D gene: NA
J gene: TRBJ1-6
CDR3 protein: CASSYGPEALNSPLHF
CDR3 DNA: TGTGCCAGCAGTTACGGTCCCGAGGCGTTGAATTCACCCCTCCACTTT

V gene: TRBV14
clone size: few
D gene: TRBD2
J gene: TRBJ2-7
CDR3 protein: CASSHGGGLQYEQYF
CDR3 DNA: TGTGCCAGCAGCCACGGCGGGGGGCTACAGTACGAGCAGTACTTC

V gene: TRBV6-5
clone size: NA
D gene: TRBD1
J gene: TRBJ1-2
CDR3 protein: CASRSAGTGGNGYTF
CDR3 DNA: TGTGCCAGCAGATCCGCCGGGACAGGGGGCAATGGCTACACCTTC

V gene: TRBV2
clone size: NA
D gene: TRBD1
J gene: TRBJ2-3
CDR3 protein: CASRGQSDTQYF
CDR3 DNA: TGTGCCAGCAGGGGACAGTCAGATACGCAGTATTTT

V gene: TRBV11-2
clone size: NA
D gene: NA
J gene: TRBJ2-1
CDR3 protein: CASSLFRTQSYNEQFF
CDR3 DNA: TGTGCCAGCAGCTTATTTCGGACTCAATCCTACAATGAGCAGTTCTTC

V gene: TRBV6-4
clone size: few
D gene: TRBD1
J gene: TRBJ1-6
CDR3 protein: CASSDFPGTGDSPLHF
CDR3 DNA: TGTGCCAGCAGTGACTTCCCCGGGACAGGGGATTCACCCCTCCACTTT

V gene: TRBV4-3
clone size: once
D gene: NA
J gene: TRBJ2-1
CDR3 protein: CASSQEVGLASEQFF
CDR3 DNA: TGCGCCAGCAGCCAAGAGGTAGGGCTAGCAAGTGAGCAGTTCTTC

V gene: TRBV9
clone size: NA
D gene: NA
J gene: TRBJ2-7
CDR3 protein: CASSVGVRSVYEQYF
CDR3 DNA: TGTGCCAGCAGCGTAGGTGTAAGATCGGTTTACGAGCAGTACTTC